The 21 T cell receptor beta chains listed next were all sequenced from one sample in a study of CD8+CD57+ T cells in acquired aplastic anemia (dated by TCRdb to the late 2010s). The sample was run on an Illumina HiSeq 2000. TCR beta VDJ combination and CDR3 sequence profiling used genomic DNA as the template. The public reads were quality trimmed at Q25 with fastp and then assembled into clones with MiXCR by TCRdb, keeping productive beta chains. Rows with a matching CDR3 protein are joined into one entry that keeps the most common DNA and genes. The sample table contains 62,000 or so distinct CDR3 sequences; only one count was recorded for roughly half of them. About 8% of the sample belongs to the ten largest clones. Sequenced input: sorted CD4+, CD8+, or CD8+CD57+ T cells (not recorded which) from PBMCs. The receptors were sampled from a human donor in good health, serving as a control.

This clonotype was seen many times. The CDR3 loop is CATSRIPGQGTDTQYF. The CDR3 DNA reads TGTGCCACCAGCAGGATACCGGGACAGGGCACAGATACGCAGTATTTT. This chain uses TRBV15 with TRBJ2-3; 8 nucleotides align to TRBD1. V lost 3 bases and J lost 1; bases outside the gene matches: 6. From germline, CDR1 is LNHNV and CDR2 YYDKDF (reference sequence). The CDR3 covers 16 residues.

The chain employs TRBV11-2 and TRBJ1-2; D call uncertain. CDR3 length equals 11 residues. Trimming removed 2 bases from V and 12 bases from J, with 10 bases in between. Germline V lookup: CDR1 SGHAT, CDR2 FQNNGV. Written as DNA, the CDR3 is TGTGCCAGCAGCTTATTAGAGGAACACACCTTC. Its translation: CASSLLEEHTF.

The table lists this clonotype with a few counts. This chain links TRBV6-1 with TRBJ2-6; D is unclear. Germline lookup yields CDR1 MNHNS and CDR2 SASEGT. This CDR3 region has 15 residues. V lost 3 bases, J lost 0 bases, and 6 bases lay in between. CDR3 in DNA: TGTGCCAGCAGTGAGACGGGCTCTGGGGCCAACGTCCTGACTTTC. It is translated as CASSETGSGANVLTF.

The CDR3 here is CSGVHSFGYEQYF. The DNA of the CDR3 is TGCAGCGGCGTACACAGTTTTGGGTACGAGCAGTACTTC. The chain uses TRBV29-1 and TRBJ2-7; no reliable D call. The CDR3 covers 13 residues. Germline lookup yields CDR1 SQVTM and CDR2 ANQGSEA. V lost 7 bases and J 4 bases, leaving 17 bases between the germline ends.

There are a few counts of this clonotype. The chain couples TRBV19 to TRBJ1-2; 7 bases map to TRBD1. The V gene end was trimmed by 6 bases and the J gene end by 0 bases; junction bases not matched to a gene: 4. The CDR3 sequence is 14 residues long. CDR1 LNHDA and CDR2 SQIVND come from the germline V gene (reference sequence). In DNA, the CDR3 is TGTGCCAGTAGATGGGACAGTTCTAACTATGGCTACACCTTC. This codes for CASRWDSSNYGYTF.

The chain couples TRBV9 to TRBJ1-4, with a weak D call TRBD1 (6 bases). Looked up from germline, CDR1 is SGDLS and CDR2 is YYNGEE. This CDR3 contains 15 residues. Trimming left V 2 bases short and J 7 bases short, with 15 bases between. In DNA, the CDR3 is TGTGCCAGCAGCGTGTCCGGGACACGAGGTGAAAAACTGTTTTTT. It is translated as CASSVSGTRGEKLFF.

V is TRBV24-1 and J is TRBJ2-7; D may be TRBD2 (5 bases). Trimming cost V 3 bases and J 0 bases, with 8 bases left between them. Germline values: CDR1 KGHDR, CDR2 SFDVKD. The CDR3 totals 14 residues. The CDR3 coding sequence is TGTGCCACCAGTGATCGGGGAAGCTCCTACGAGCAGTACTTC. Protein product: CATSDRGSSYEQYF.

This chain links TRBV7-3 with TRBJ1-1; 7 positions agree with TRBD1. Unmatched junction bases numbered 4, after V lost 5 bases and J lost 4 bases. The CDR3 extends over 13 amino acids. CDR1 SGHTA and CDR2 FQGTGA come from the germline V gene. CDR3 in amino acids: CASSETGITEAFF. For the CDR3, the DNA is TGTGCCAGCAGCGAGACAGGGATCACTGAAGCTTTCTTT. The whole variable domain, filled in from reference TRBV7-3 and TRBJ1-1, reads GAGVSQTPSNKVTEKGKYVELRCDPISGHTALYWYRQSLGQGPEFLIYFQGTGAADDSGLPNDRFFAVRPEGSVSTLKIQRTERGDSAVYLCASSETGITEAFFGQGTRLTVV.

This chain uses TRBV4-1 with TRBJ2-7; 7 bases agree with TRBD2. Unmatched junction bases numbered 11, after V lost 10 bases and J lost 2 bases. Germline assignment: CDR1 MGHRA and CDR2 YSYEKL. The CDR3 sequence is 14 residues long. The CDR3 reads CATRSAAGAYEQYF. The CDR3 DNA follows: TGCGCCACCCGGAGCGCGGCGGGGGCCTACGAGCAGTACTTC.

In its sample, this clonotype was seen a few times. J is TRBJ2-7 and V is TRBV10-3; 8 positions match TRBD1. CDR1 ENHRY and CDR2 SYGVKD come from the germline V gene. The junction had 4 bases not matched to a gene; V was cut back by 6 bases and J by 6 bases. The length of the CDR3 is 12 residues. This CDR3 is CAIRVQGGEQYF. The CDR3 DNA reads TGTGCCATCAGGGTACAGGGGGGCGAGCAGTACTTC.

There are many counts of this clonotype. The rearrangement uses TRBV7-9 and TRBJ2-7; 10 bases are a match to TRBD2. CDR1 and CDR2 from the germline V gene are SEHNR and FQNEAQ (reference sequence). Germline trimming cut 4 bases from V and 1 base from J; bases unmatched to any gene: 10. The CDR3 runs to 17 residues. CDR3 coding DNA: TGTGCCAGCAGCTCCACAAGAAGCGGGAGGGAATCCTACGAGCAGTACTTC. It translates to CASSSTRSGRESYEQYF.

Many counts were recorded for this clonotype. The chain is built from TRBV27 and TRBJ2-7, with D perhaps given as TRBD1 or TRBD2 (5 bases each). This CDR3 region has 11 residues. CDR1 and CDR2 from the germline V gene are MNHEY and SMNVEV (reference sequence). The V end lost 6 bases, the J end lost 6 bases, and 9 bases lay between the germline ends. CDR3 bases: TGTGCCAGCAGCGGGGCCTCCGAGCAGTACTTC. This codes for CASSGASEQYF.

J is TRBJ1-2 and V is TRBV7-9; no firm D call. The V and J ends lost 5 bases and 0 bases respectively, with 7 bases between them. Germline V gives CDR1 SEHNR, CDR2 FQNEAQ (reference sequence). The CDR3 covers 13 residues. CDR3 loop: CASSPLTNYGYTF. CDR3 bases: TGTGCCAGCAGCCCGTTGACTAACTATGGCTACACCTTC.

The chain carries TRBV6-4 and TRBJ2-1, with 10 bases identical to TRBD1. This CDR3 has 16 amino acids. V lost 0 bases to trimming and J lost 9 bases; unmatched junction nucleotides: 8. Germline CDR1 reads MRHNA; CDR2 reads SNTAGT. For the CDR3, the DNA is TGTGCCAGCAGTGACTCCCCGGACAGGGGGGGAGGTGAGCAGTTCTTC. As protein: CASSDSPDRGGGEQFF.

This clonotype was seen ten or more times. The V and J genes are TRBV27 and TRBJ2-5; 9 nucleotides line up with TRBD1. Trimming removed 6 bases from V and 4 bases from J; junction bases left unmatched: 6. The CDR3 runs to 14 residues. CDR1 MNHEY and CDR2 SMNVEV come from the germline V gene (reference sequence). As DNA, the CDR3 is TGTGCCAGCAGGGACAGGGGACCCGTAGAGACCCAGTACTTC. The encoded protein is CASRDRGPVETQYF.

This sequence joins TRBV29-1 and TRBJ1-2; a possible D gene is TRBD1 (5 bases). Germline V CDR1 and CDR2: SQVTM, ANQGSEA. This CDR3 has 14 residues. This chain's CDR3 is CSAIPHQGGYGYTF. The DNA of the CDR3 is TGCAGTGCTATACCGCATCAGGGTGGCTATGGCTACACCTTC.

This rearrangement joins TRBV2 to TRBJ1-2; D ambiguous. This CDR3 region has 12 residues. Germline CDR1 and CDR2: SNHLY and FYNNEI. V lost 3 bases and J lost 7, with 9 bases in between. CDR3 DNA: TGTGCCAGCAGTGACGGTATCGCTGGCTACACCTTC. Residues: CASSDGIAGYTF.

Only a few counts were recorded for this clonotype. The chain combines TRBV29-1 with TRBJ2-2; the D is unclear. Germline V gives CDR1 SQVTM, CDR2 ANQGSEA. Trimming took 3 bases from V and 4 from J, leaving 6 bases between them. The CDR3 has 12 residues. The DNA of the CDR3 is TGCAGCGTTGATCACTCCACCGGGGAGCTGTTTTTT. It is translated as CSVDHSTGELFF.

This clonotype occurred many times. The chain links TRBV20-1 to TRBJ2-3; D is perhaps TRBD2 (6 bases). CDR1 and CDR2 from the germline V gene are DFQATT and SNEGSKA (reference sequence). V shed 0 bases and J shed 10 bases, with 14 bases lying between them. The CDR3 spans 13 residues. The CDR3 nucleotides are TGCAGTGCTAGAGATCCCGAGGCGGGGCCGCAGTATTTT. Translation gives CSARDPEAGPQYF.

The chain is built from TRBV10-2 and TRBJ2-7; a possible D gene is TRBD2 (5 bases). The CDR3 spans 13 residues. Deletions cut 9 bases from V and 4 bases from J, with 16 bases between. Germline-derived CDR1 and CDR2 are WSHSY and SAAADI. The chain's CDR3 is CASSTQRSYEQYF. CDR3 sequence (DNA): TGCGCCAGTTCGACACAGCGGTCGTACGAGCAGTACTTC.

This chain joins TRBV19 and TRBJ1-2; 7 nucleotides align to TRBD1. The germline V gene has CDR1 LNHDA and CDR2 SQIVND (reference sequence). J lost 4 bases, V lost 4 bases, and 6 bases had no gene match. The CDR3 totals 14 residues. The CDR3 sequence is CASSKDRTFYGYTF. CDR3 sequence (DNA): TGTGCCAGTAGTAAGGACAGGACCTTCTATGGCTACACCTTC.